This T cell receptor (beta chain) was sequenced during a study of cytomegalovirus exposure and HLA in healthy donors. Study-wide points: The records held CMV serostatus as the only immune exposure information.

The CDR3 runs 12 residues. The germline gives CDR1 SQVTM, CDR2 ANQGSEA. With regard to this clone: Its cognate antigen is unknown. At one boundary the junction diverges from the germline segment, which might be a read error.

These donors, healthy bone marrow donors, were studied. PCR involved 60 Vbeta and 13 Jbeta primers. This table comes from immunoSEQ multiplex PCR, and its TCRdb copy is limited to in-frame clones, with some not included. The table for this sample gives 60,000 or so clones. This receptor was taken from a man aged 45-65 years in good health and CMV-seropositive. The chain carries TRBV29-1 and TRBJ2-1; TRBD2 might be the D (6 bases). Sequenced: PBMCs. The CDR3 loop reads CSVVPRGTEVVF. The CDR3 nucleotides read TGCAGCGTCGTACCCCGGGGGACCGAAGTCGTCTTC.